The next 10 T cell receptor beta chains were all read from a single sample in a study of blood T cell repertoires in COVID-19 (dated by TCRdb to the early 2020s). Preparation of the library involved the immunoSEQ multiplex PCR assay. As stored in TCRdb, this immuneACCESS dataset retains in-frame rearrangements with V and J assigned. A fraction of the clones does not appear; measured against another copy, unresolved V genes explain less than half of the discrepancy, and the remainder lacks a known reason. In all, the sample holds 380,000 or so clones, and roughly 90% of those were seen once. The leading ten clones occupy about 1.2% of the sample. Material: peripheral blood. The receptor set was obtained from a man in his forties with acute or convalescent COVID-19.

The J gene is TRBJ1-6, the V gene TRBV27; 7 bases agree with TRBD1. V lost 3 bases to trimming and J lost 8 bases; unmatched junction nucleotides: 7. This CDR3 is 15 amino acids long. Per the germline V gene, CDR1 is MNHEY and CDR2 is SMNVEV (reference sequence). The CDR3 reads CASSFSGQVDSPLHF. CDR3 in DNA: TGTGCCAGCAGTTTCTCAGGACAGGTGGATTCACCCCTCCACTTT.

A single count supports this clone. The chain combines TRBV28 with TRBJ2-1; maybe TRBD1 (5 bases). V lost 5 bases to trimming and J lost 7 bases, with 15 bases between them. The length of the CDR3 is 14 residues. The germline gives CDR1 MDHEN, CDR2 SYDVKM. The CDR3 reads CASSPPRVGNEQFF. CDR3 DNA: TGTGCCAGCAGTCCCCCCAGGGTCGGGAATGAGCAGTTCTTC.

This chain links TRBV6-5 with TRBJ2-5; D possibly corresponds to TRBD1 (6 bases). Germline lookup yields CDR1 MNHEY and CDR2 SVGAGI. V lost 2 bases, J lost 1 base, and 11 bases lay in between. The CDR3 runs 15 residues. The DNA for the CDR3 is TGTGCCAGCAGTTACCGGAGAGGGGGCCAAGAGACCCAGTACTTC. Translation: CASSYRRGGQETQYF.

The rearrangement links TRBV28 to TRBJ2-2, with 7 nucleotides matching TRBD2. Trimming cost V 5 bases and J 5 bases; bases outside gene matches: 8. Germline V gene sequence: CDR1 MDHEN, CDR2 SYDVKM. This CDR3 is built from 15 residues. The CDR3: CASSRGGSGTGELFF. The CDR3 DNA follows: TGTGCCAGCAGTCGGGGCGGGAGTGGGACCGGGGAGCTGTTTTTT. Filled out from reference TRBV28 and TRBJ2-2, the complete variable domain reads DVKVTQSSRYLVKRTGEKVFLECVQDMDHENMFWYRQDPGLGLRLIYFSYDVKMKEKGDIPEGYSVSREKKERFSLILESASTNQTSMYLCASSRGGSGTGELFFGEGSRLTVL.

This clone was recorded once. The chain uses TRBV4-3 and TRBJ1-1; the match to TRBD1 covers 7 bases. The CDR3 loop spans 13 amino acids. V shed 4 bases, J shed 8 bases, and the junction held 7 bases outside the gene matches. Germline values: CDR1 LGHNA, CDR2 YSLEER. CDR3 nucleotides: TGCGCCAGCAGCCCGTCGGAGGACAGGGAAGCTTTCTTT. This codes for CASSPSEDREAFF.

The DNA of the CDR3 is TGTGCCAGCTGGGACAGGGTGACGAAAAACATTCAGTACTTC. Translation gives CASWDRVTKNIQYF. This chain uses TRBV6-4 with TRBJ2-4, with 9 bases aligning to TRBD1. The CDR3 totals 14 residues. Germline V gene data show CDR1 as MRHNA and CDR2 as SNTAGT. Trimming removed 8 bases from V and 4 bases from J; junction bases left unmatched: 6.

This clone was observed once. The V call is TRBV6-5, the J call TRBJ2-1; 7 nucleotides line up with TRBD1. The V and J ends lost 6 bases and 0 bases, in that order; junction bases with no gene match: 5. Germline CDR1 MNHEY, CDR2 SVGAGI. The CDR3 has 15 residues. In DNA form, the CDR3 reads TGTGCCAGCAGAGGACAGGCCAGCTCCTACAATGAGCAGTTCTTC. It is translated as CASRGQASSYNEQFF.

Here the CDR3 DNA reads TGTGCCAGCTCACCGCAGGGGGGCATGAACACTGAAGCTTTCTTT. Translation gives CASSPQGGMNTEAFF. This sequence joins TRBV18 and TRBJ1-1; 7 bases match TRBD1. The germline V gene has CDR1 KGHSH and CDR2 LQKENI. This CDR3 contains 15 residues. After removal of 3 bases from V and 0 bases from J, the junction contained 4 bases not matched to a gene.

The chain links TRBV27 to TRBJ2-6; a possible D gene is TRBD2 (6 bases). V dropped 4 bases and J dropped 2 bases, with 15 bases sitting between them. CDR3 length: 17 amino acids. The V gene's germline CDR1 is MNHEY and CDR2 SMNVEV (reference sequence). The CDR3 nucleotides read TGTGCCAGCAGTTCCTTTGGGGGGTCCCCTGGGGCCAACGTCCTGACTTTC. It is translated as CASSSFGGSPGANVLTF.

The chain uses TRBV18 and TRBJ1-4, with D tentatively TRBD1 (5 bases). V was pared by 3 bases and J by 3 bases, with 14 bases between. The germline CDR1 and CDR2 sequences are KGHSH and LQKENI. CDR3 length: 16 amino acids. The CDR3 sequence is CASSPFAQGSNEKLFF. Here the CDR3 DNA reads TGTGCCAGCTCACCTTTCGCCCAGGGCTCTAATGAAAAACTGTTTTTT.